This entry lists 20 T cell receptor beta chains sequenced from one sample in a study of metastatic and nonmetastatic thyroid tumors. TCRdb re-called clones via MiXCR from the PCR reads. This table holds 85,000 to 100,000 clones, about 12% found once. Until they underwent thyroid surgery, no patient had received any treatment. Sequencing was done on a sample of blood. These receptors were collected from a female donor with papillary thyroid cancer or a benign thyroid nodule (not recorded which). Some clones in this sample may be carry-over from other donors' samples.

This clone was recorded many times. This chain uses TRBV28 with TRBJ2-3; D uncertain. Trimming took 6 bases from V and 1 from J, leaving 8 bases between them. CDR1 is MDHEN, CDR2 SYDVKM, per germline. This CDR3 contains 13 residues. CDR3 bases: TGTGCCAGCAGCAAAAAGGGCACAGATACGCAGTATTTT. This encodes CASSKKGTDTQYF.

The chain combines TRBV3-1 with TRBJ1-1; tentative D call: TRBD1 (5 bases). There are 19 residues in the CDR3. CDR1 is LGHDT, CDR2 YNNKEL, per germline (reference sequence). Trimming removed 3 bases at V and 5 bases at J, with 28 bases between. The CDR3 sequence is CASSHYQCTGASFGTEAFF. In DNA form, the CDR3 reads TGTGCCAGCAGCCATTATCAGTGTACAGGAGCCTCCTTTGGGACTGAAGCTTTCTTT.

This clone was counted only a few times. This sequence joins TRBV13 and TRBJ2-5, with 14 positions matching TRBD2. Germline CDR1 reads PRHDT; CDR2 reads FYEKMQ (reference sequence). V shed 6 bases and J 5 bases; nucleotides not matched to a gene: 11. CDR3 length equals 17 residues. CDR3 nucleotide sequence: TGTGCCAGCAGTCACGGACTAGCGGGAGGAGCTGGGGAGACCCAGTACTTC. It translates to CASSHGLAGGAGETQYF.

This clone has ten or more counts. This same CDR3 is encoded by further DNA sequences in the sample. The V and J genes are TRBV19 and TRBJ1-1; no reliable D call. Germline CDR1 and CDR2: LNHDA and SQIVND (reference sequence). This CDR3 has 13 amino acids. Between the trimmed V and J ends, which lost 6 bases and 1 base, there was a span of 9 bases. In DNA form, the CDR3 reads TGTGCCAGTAGCTCATACACGAACACTGAAGCTTTCTTT. It translates to CASSSYTNTEAFF.

There are many counts of this clone. For the CDR3, the DNA is TGTGCCAGCAGCTTAGGGACTAGCGGGAGGACCTACAATGAGCAGTTCTTC. Amino acid sequence: CASSLGTSGRTYNEQFF. The chain uses TRBV7-2 and TRBJ2-1; 14 bases align to TRBD2. Looked up from germline, CDR1 is SGHTA and CDR2 is FQGNSA. V was pared by 1 base and J by 2 bases, with 1 base of the junction left unmatched. The CDR3 runs to 17 residues.

This clone was counted many times. CDR3: CSVSTQANEKLFF. In DNA, the CDR3 is TGCAGCGTTTCCACCCAGGCGAATGAAAAACTGTTTTTT. This chain links TRBV29-1 with TRBJ1-4; D remains unclear. Trimming took 5 bases from V and 5 from J, leaving 12 bases between them. The CDR3 is 13 residues long. Germline CDR1 and CDR2: SQVTM and ANQGSEA.

This clone was observed many times. The identical CDR3 is also encoded by other nucleotide sequences in the sample. This chain connects TRBV2 to TRBJ1-1, with D hard to call. CDR3 size: 12 residues. The germline gives CDR1 SNHLY, CDR2 FYNNEI. The germline V and J ends were trimmed by 8 bases and 6 bases, with 13 bases remaining between them. The CDR3 DNA sequence: TGTGCCAGCGAGCAGGCGAGGGCTGAAGCTTTCTTT. This codes for CASEQARAEAFF.

This clone was counted at least ten times. J is TRBJ2-5 and V is TRBV18, with D perhaps TRBD1 (6 bases). The V end was cut by 1 base, the J end by 0 bases, with 9 bases between. This CDR3 has 15 residues. The germline CDR1 and CDR2 sequences are KGHSH and LQKENI. Here the CDR3 DNA reads TGTGCCAGCTCACCACTCCCAGGGGACCAAGAGACCCAGTACTTC. Translating gives CASSPLPGDQETQYF.

Many counts were recorded for this clone. The chain has TRBV7-3 and TRBJ2-5; D remains ambiguous. This CDR3 comprises 13 residues. With 1 base removed from V and 5 bases from J, the gap between germline ends came to 8 bases. Germline values: CDR1 SGHTA, CDR2 FQGTGA. In DNA form, the CDR3 reads TGTGCCAGCAGCTTAAACCCCTGGGAGACCCAGTACTTC. As protein: CASSLNPWETQYF.

This clone came up many times. J is TRBJ2-2 and V is TRBV15; D might be TRBD1 (6 bases). Germline CDR1 and CDR2: LNHNV and YYDKDF (reference sequence). The ends were cut back, 0 bases at V and 5 bases at J, with 16 bases in the middle. The CDR3 covers 17 residues. This CDR3 is CATSRDPDRLRTGELFF. CDR3 bases: TGTGCCACCAGCAGAGATCCCGACAGGTTAAGGACCGGGGAGCTGTTTTTT.

Many counts were recorded for this clone. This rearrangement joins TRBV28 to TRBJ2-1; TRBD1 matches 7 bases. This CDR3 has 15 residues. The J segment lost 4 bases and the V segment lost 4 bases, leaving 7 bases of the junction unmatched. Germline assignment: CDR1 MDHEN and CDR2 SYDVKM. The CDR3 is CASSSGQDLYNEQFF. The CDR3 nucleotides are TGTGCCAGCAGTTCAGGACAGGACCTATACAATGAGCAGTTCTTC.

This clone was picked up many times. V is TRBV6-2 or TRBV6-3 and J is TRBJ2-7; D is ambiguous. Trimming pared 7 bases from V and 2 bases from J, leaving 12 bases between. This CDR3 is built from 13 residues. Germline loops: CDR1 MNHEY, CDR2 SVGEGT. CDR3 sequence: CASKGVQTYEQYF. The CDR3 nucleotides are TGTGCCAGCAAAGGAGTGCAAACCTACGAGCAGTACTTC.

The table lists this clone with many counts. The chain has TRBV5-6 and TRBJ2-7; 11 nucleotides agree with TRBD2. V lost 1 base, J lost 5 bases, and 5 bases stayed unmatched. CDR1 SGHDT and CDR2 YYEEEE come from the germline V gene. This CDR3 contains 15 residues. CDR3 nucleotides: TGTGCCAGCAGCTTGACTAGCGGGAGTATCAACGAGCAGTACTTC. This sequence encodes CASSLTSGSINEQYF.

This clone was recorded many times. V usage is TRBV24-1 and J usage is TRBJ2-1; D call uncertain. CDR3 length: 11 residues. CDR1 and CDR2 (germline): KGHDR, SFDVKD. V lost 1 base and J lost 10, with 4 bases in between. The CDR3 is CATSDFREQFF. The CDR3 DNA reads as TGTGCCACCAGTGATTTCCGAGAGCAGTTCTTC.

In its sample, this clone was seen many times. This chain connects TRBV20-1 to TRBJ2-7; 12 bases map to TRBD2. There are 13 residues in the CDR3. From germline, CDR1 is DFQATT and CDR2 SNEGSKA (reference sequence). With V trimmed by 5 bases and J by 7 bases, 6 bases remained unmatched. This CDR3 reads CSADRTSGMEQYF. CDR3 nucleotides: TGCAGTGCTGACCGGACTAGCGGGATGGAGCAGTACTTC.

This clone was seen ten or more times. V usage is TRBV6-5 and J usage is TRBJ2-2, with TRBD1 matching 7 bases. The CDR3 totals 17 residues. After removal of 1 base from V and 5 bases from J, the junction contained 10 bases not matched to a gene. CDR1 is MNHEY and CDR2 is SVGAGI in the germline V gene. The CDR3 bases are TGTGCCAGCAGTTACTTGGCCCCGGCAGGGGGAACCGGGGAGCTGTTTTTT. It encodes CASSYLAPAGGTGELFF.

This clone was seen a few times. A much larger clone is a single base away; this may be a read error. The V call is TRBV15, the J call TRBJ2-3; 7 bases are shared with TRBD1. Germline CDR1 LNHNV, CDR2 YYDKDF (reference sequence). The CDR3 is 15 residues long. The V segment lost 5 bases and the J segment 6 bases; nucleotides outside the gene matches: 11. CDR3 coding DNA: TGTGCCACCAGCCCGACAGGGTGTACCGGGGATACGCAGTATTTT. Translating gives CATSPTGCTGDTQYF.

The chain links TRBV5-4 to TRBJ1-1; 7 positions match TRBD1. With V trimmed by 8 bases and J by 6 bases, 10 bases remained unmatched. The CDR3 totals 13 residues. Germline V gives CDR1 SGHNT, CDR2 YYREEE (reference sequence). CDR3 coding DNA: TGTGCCAGTAGACCCTGGACAGGCCCTGAAGCTTTCTTT. It codes for CASRPWTGPEAFF.

This clone has more than one count but fewer than ten. A read error is possible here, since a much larger clone lies one base away. The V and J genes are TRBV5-6 and TRBJ2-1; the match to TRBD2 covers 10 bases. Germline-derived CDR1 and CDR2 are SGHDT and YYEEEE. J gave up 9 bases and V 3 bases, and 12 bases lay outside the gene matches. The CDR3 is made up of 16 amino acids. The CDR3 DNA is TGTGCCAGCAGCTGGGCTAGCGGGAGAGGTTCTGTTGAGCAGTTCTTC. Residues: CASSWASGRGSVEQFF. The full variable domain, its missing parts supplied by reference TRBV5-6 and TRBJ2-1, is DAGVTQSPTHLIKTRGQQVTLRCSPKSGHDTVSWYQQALGQGPQFIFQYYEEEERQRGNFPDRFSGHQFPNYSSELNVNALLLGDSALYLCASSWASGRGSVEQFFGPGTRLTVL.

This clone was observed many times. The chain has TRBV20-1 and TRBJ2-1; D remains ambiguous. This CDR3 comprises 15 residues. Per the germline V gene, CDR1 is DFQATT and CDR2 is SNEGSKA (reference sequence). Trimming left V 3 bases short and J 5 bases short, with 17 bases between. CDR3 region: CSARFDLSPHNEQFF. The DNA of the CDR3 is TGCAGTGCTAGGTTCGACCTCTCGCCACACAATGAGCAGTTCTTC.